This T cell receptor (beta chain) was identified in a study of blood T cells in healthy people across ages. Comments on this clonotype: Antigen unknown.

From germline, CDR1 is MGHRA and CDR2 YSYEKL. CDR3 length equals 14 residues. Whole-study results and caveats: The study found more naive CD4+ cells and higher diversity in long-lived than aged donors.

Combining a sample-barcoded 5' primer with a J-beta primer mix, a second PCR ran for roughly 7 to 12 cycles. Researchers report that a template-switch adaptor with 12 random nucleotides tagged each cDNA molecule. Each sample provided no less than 3 million CDR3-containing paired-end reads. From the 5' RACE reads, TCRdb called clonotypes with MiXCR, one entry per CDR3 protein. Among hundreds of thousands of distinct CDR3 sequences, around half were seen once, and the ten largest hold around 32%. There were at least 5 micrograms of total RNA extracted from every sample. The receptor comes from a woman aged 55-70 years in good health. The V and J genes are TRBV4-1 and TRBJ2-4, with a possible D match to TRBD1 (6 bases). The DNA matches TRBJ2-7 better at its end, which makes the J call doubtful. The specimen sequenced was blood. DNA for the CDR3: TGCGCCAGCAGCCCCAGGTGGGGGCCCTACGAGCAGTACTTC. It yields the protein CASSPRWGPYEQYF.